The 21 T cell receptor beta chains below all came from one sample that was sequenced in a study of beta chain features in type 1 diabetes. The whole isolated RNA underwent reverse transcription, so sequencing captured expressed TCRB transcripts. Assay: immunoSEQ multiplex PCR; the TCRdb copy retains only in-frame clones and omits some. The sample has a few hundred thousand clones; more than 12% are singletons. Sequencing input: naive CD4+ T cells from blood. The receptor source for this set is a woman aged 18-29 years in good health.

The J gene is TRBJ2-1, the V gene TRBV5-1; 10 nucleotides line up with TRBD2. The CDR3 contains 15 residues. Looked up from germline, CDR1 is SGHRS and CDR2 is YFSETQ. V trimming: 1 base; J trimming: 5 bases; junction bases outside the gene matches: 3. This CDR3 reads CASSLTSGTHNEQFF. CDR3 DNA: TGCGCCAGCAGCTTGACTAGCGGGACCCACAATGAGCAGTTCTTC.

The chain is built from TRBV27 and TRBJ1-5; possibly TRBD1 for D (5 bases). The V end was cut by 1 base, the J end by 6 bases, with 10 bases between. The CDR3 runs to 14 residues. Germline values: CDR1 MNHEY, CDR2 SMNVEV (reference sequence). CDR3 nucleotide sequence: TGTGCCAGCAGTTTATGGGGAAGGGGTCAGCCCCAGCATTTT. The encoded protein is CASSLWGRGQPQHF.

J is TRBJ2-5 and V is TRBV7-8; 8 bases are a match to TRBD2. V was clipped by 1 base and J by 5 bases; unmatched bases: 6. The CDR3 runs 15 residues. Germline values: CDR1 SGHVS, CDR2 FQNEAQ. The CDR3 here is CASSLVTGGPETQYF. The CDR3 region has the DNA TGTGCCAGCAGCTTAGTGACGGGAGGGCCGGAGACCCAGTACTTC.

This clone was seen a handful of times. This chain connects TRBV7-2 to TRBJ2-3; possibly TRBD1 for D (5 bases). V gave up 6 bases and J gave up 3 bases, with 16 bases separating them. This CDR3 spans 15 amino acids. Germline V gene lookup returns CDR1 SGHTA and CDR2 FQGNSA. The CDR3 protein is CASRTPGSRTDTQYF. The CDR3 bases are TGTGCCAGCAGAACCCCAGGGTCGAGGACAGATACGCAGTATTTT.

This chain uses TRBV27 with TRBJ1-2; 8 nucleotides line up with TRBD1. V lost 6 bases, J lost 4 bases, and 13 bases stayed unmatched. CDR3 length equals 16 residues. Germline assignment: CDR1 MNHEY and CDR2 SMNVEV (reference sequence). Written as DNA, the CDR3 is TGTGCCAGCAGGATTGACAACAGGGGGTCGGGCTATGGCTACACCTTC. It yields the protein CASRIDNRGSGYGYTF.

This clone came up a few times. The V and J genes are TRBV30 and TRBJ1-2, with a possible D match to TRBD1 (5 bases). V shed 0 bases and J shed 10 bases, with 9 bases lying between them. The CDR3 has 11 residues. CDR1 is GTSNPN, CDR2 SVGIG, per germline (reference sequence). The CDR3 reads CAWSVQGLYTF. The CDR3 bases are TGTGCCTGGAGTGTGCAGGGCCTCTACACCTTC.

This clone was counted between two and nine times. The rearrangement uses TRBV30 and TRBJ2-7, with 8 nucleotides matching TRBD2. J gave up 1 base and V 4 bases, and 9 bases lay outside the gene matches. This CDR3 region has 15 residues. CDR1 GTSNPN and CDR2 SVGIG come from the germline V gene (reference sequence). The CDR3 loop reads CAWIPGGGWSYEQYF. The CDR3 nucleotides read TGTGCCTGGATACCGGGGGGGGGCTGGTCCTACGAGCAGTACTTC. Filled out from reference TRBV30 and TRBJ2-7, the complete variable domain reads SQTIHQWPATLVQPVGSPLSLECTVEGTSNPNLYWYRQAAGRGLQLLFYSVGIGQISSEVPQNLSASRPQDRQFILSSKKLLLSDSGFYLCAWIPGGGWSYEQYFGPGTRLTVT.

The chain couples TRBV7-9 to TRBJ2-1, with TRBD2 identical over 13 bases. This CDR3 contains 15 residues. Per germline, CDR1 SEHNR and CDR2 FQNEAQ (reference sequence). J was trimmed by 5 bases and V by 6 bases; bases with no gene match: 4. This CDR3 is CASSILAGGHNEQFF. CDR3 coding DNA: TGTGCCAGCAGTATACTAGCGGGAGGGCACAATGAGCAGTTCTTC. Supplemented by reference TRBV7-9 and TRBJ2-1, the full variable domain reads DTGVSQNPRHKITKRGQNVTFRCDPISEHNRLYWYRQTLGQGPEFLTYFQNEAQLEKSRLLSDRFSAERPKGSFSTLEIQRTEQGDSAMYLCASSILAGGHNEQFFGPGTRLTVL.

This clone was picked up a small number of times. CDR3 sequence: CASRVGGLSYEQYF. For the CDR3, the DNA is TGTGCCAGCAGGGTGGGGGGTCTTAGCTACGAGCAGTACTTC. The chain is built from TRBV28 and TRBJ2-7, with TRBD2 as a possible D gene (6 bases). This CDR3 region has 14 residues. Germline-derived CDR1 and CDR2 are MDHEN and SYDVKM. V was cut by 6 bases and J by 3 bases, with 15 bases left in between. The complete variable domain, with remaining parts taken from reference TRBV28 and TRBJ2-7, reads DVKVTQSSRYLVKRTGEKVFLECVQDMDHENMFWYRQDPGLGLRLIYFSYDVKMKEKGDIPEGYSVSREKKERFSLILESASTNQTSMYLCASRVGGLSYEQYFGPGTRLTVT.

The chain is built from TRBV4-1 and TRBJ2-1; the D gene is possibly TRBD1 (5 bases). The germline V gene has CDR1 MGHRA and CDR2 YSYEKL. CDR3 length: 16 amino acids. Trimming left V 4 bases short and J 0 bases short, with 13 bases between. CDR3 loop: CASSRRIGASYNEQFF. The DNA for the CDR3 is TGCGCCAGCAGCCGCCGTATAGGGGCCTCCTACAATGAGCAGTTCTTC.

This clone was seen only a few times. The same CDR3 arises from other DNA sequences in this sample as well. Here the CDR3 DNA reads TGTGCCTGGAGTCCGCAGACTATTCAGCCCCAGCATTTT. Translated: CAWSPQTIQPQHF. The rearrangement uses TRBV30 and TRBJ1-5; D gene uncertain. The V and J ends lost 2 bases and 6 bases respectively, with 11 bases between them. Germline V CDR1 and CDR2: GTSNPN, SVGIG (reference sequence). This CDR3 is 13 amino acids long. Combining the CDR3 with reference TRBV30 and TRBJ1-5 gives the whole variable domain SQTIHQWPATLVQPVGSPLSLECTVEGTSNPNLYWYRQAAGRGLQLLFYSVGIGQISSEVPQNLSASRPQDRQFILSSKKLLLSDSGFYLCAWSPQTIQPQHFGDGTRLSIL.

This clone was observed once. The V gene is TRBV30, the J gene TRBJ1-4; maybe TRBD1 (6 bases). CDR1 and CDR2 from the germline V gene are GTSNPN and SVGIG (reference sequence). The V end was cut by 3 bases, the J end by 0 bases, with 8 bases between. The CDR3 consists of 14 residues. The CDR3 nucleotides are TGTGCCTGGAGGCGACAGGCAACTAATGAAAAACTGTTTTTT. It is translated as CAWRRQATNEKLFF.

The chain is built from TRBV29-1 and TRBJ2-5; the D gene is possibly TRBD1 (6 bases). Germline-derived CDR1 and CDR2 are SQVTM and ANQGSEA. This CDR3 is 14 amino acids long. The V end lost 6 bases, the J end lost 4 bases, and 18 bases lay between the germline ends. The CDR3 nucleotides read TGCAGCGTAACAGGGATAAGAGGGAGAGAGACCCAGTACTTC. It specifies CSVTGIRGRETQYF.

V and J are TRBV6-6 and TRBJ2-1; TRBD2 is a possible D gene (6 bases). The CDR3 runs to 14 residues. Trimming shortened V by 2 bases and J by 8 bases, and 13 bases separated the two germline ends. Germline V gives CDR1 MNHNY, CDR2 SVGAGI (reference sequence). The CDR3 DNA reads as TGTGCCAGCAGTTACGGGACTCCCAACTATGAGCAGTTCTTC. Translation: CASSYGTPNYEQFF.

The rearrangement uses TRBV29-1 and TRBJ2-7; D might be TRBD2 (7 bases). Trimming removed 4 bases from V and 5 bases from J, with 15 bases in between. CDR1 and CDR2 (germline): SQVTM, ANQGSEA. The CDR3 is 13 residues long. As DNA, the CDR3 is TGCAGCGTTGGGGGGGGGCATCTGAACGAGCAGTACTTC. Its protein product is CSVGGGHLNEQYF.

The chain has TRBV4-3 and TRBJ2-3; 7 positions match TRBD2. V trimming: 8 bases; J trimming: 3 bases; junction bases outside the gene matches: 8. Germline V gene sequence: CDR1 LGHNA, CDR2 YSLEER. The CDR3 has 14 amino acids. This CDR3 is CASLGSGKTDTQYF. CDR3 in DNA: TGCGCCAGCCTGGGGAGCGGGAAGACAGATACGCAGTATTTT.

The rearrangement links TRBV6-5 to TRBJ1-2; a possible D gene is TRBD1 (5 bases). CDR3 length: 12 amino acids. Germline values: CDR1 MNHEY, CDR2 SVGAGI. V was shortened by 6 bases and J by 8 bases, with 13 bases between the two germline ends. This CDR3 reads CASSNRKGGYTF. CDR3 DNA: TGTGCCAGCAGCAACAGGAAAGGGGGCTACACCTTC.

The CDR3 is CASSLHTDTQYF. CDR3 nucleotides: TGCGCCAGCAGCTTACACACAGATACGCAGTATTTT. The chain joins TRBV5-1 to TRBJ2-3; D is unclear. Trimming cost V 2 bases and J 2 bases, with 3 bases left between them. This CDR3 has 12 residues. The germline V gene encodes CDR1 SGHRS and CDR2 YFSETQ.

The chain joins TRBV28 to TRBJ2-3; D is unclear. V lost 3 bases to trimming and J lost 4 bases, with 17 bases between them. Germline CDR1 is MDHEN and CDR2 is SYDVKM. This CDR3 is built from 16 residues. Here the CDR3 DNA reads TGTGCCAGCAGTTTGATAACGGGTTCCATTGCAGATACGCAGTATTTT. As protein: CASSLITGSIADTQYF. Complete variable domain (other parts from reference TRBV28 and TRBJ2-3): DVKVTQSSRYLVKRTGEKVFLECVQDMDHENMFWYRQDPGLGLRLIYFSYDVKMKEKGDIPEGYSVSREKKERFSLILESASTNQTSMYLCASSLITGSIADTQYFGPGTRLTVL.

The genes are TRBV7-9 and TRBJ2-1; weak D call: TRBD2 (5 bases). The V and J ends lost 4 bases and 0 bases respectively, with 19 bases between them. CDR3 length: 18 residues. Germline lookup yields CDR1 SEHNR and CDR2 FQNEAQ (reference sequence). CDR3: CASSSRRAGRTSYNEQFF. The CDR3 region has the DNA TGTGCCAGCAGCTCCCGTCGGGCGGGCAGAACCTCCTACAATGAGCAGTTCTTC.

This chain connects TRBV28 to TRBJ2-1; 8 nucleotides align to TRBD1. The CDR3 covers 15 residues. V lost 2 bases to trimming and J lost 5 bases; unmatched junction nucleotides: 5. CDR1 and CDR2 (germline): MDHEN, SYDVKM. The CDR3 region has the DNA TGTGCCAGCAGTTTACAGGGGGCATACCACAATGAGCAGTTCTTC. It yields the protein CASSLQGAYHNEQFF.